The following is a T cell receptor beta chain sequence with its context. Its specificity is unknown. These data are taken from a study of cytomegalovirus exposure and HLA in healthy donors. Study information: Per a later analysis, the approximately 690 first-cohort and 120 or so validation repertoires shared one platform.

Measured with immunoSEQ multiplex PCR; TCRdb has only the in-frame clones, and not every one. The table shows tens of thousands of clones, with roughly nine tenths occurring only once. V lost 6 bases to trimming and J lost 1 base, with 21 bases between them. The CDR3 is 17 amino acids. Germline CDR1 is MNHEY and CDR2 is SMNVEV (reference sequence). Study conclusions and caveats: Generally TCR sequences proved uncommon, though certain public TCRs appeared in numerous donors. In vitro assays verified that three CMV-associated chains recognized CMV antigens specifically. Clusters of TCRs from the first cohort tended to co-occur in the 120 or so validation repertoires (as a later analysis found).

The source of this sequence is a woman in her 30s in good health and CMV-seronegative. This sequence joins TRBV27 and TRBJ1-2; TRBD1 might be the D (6 bases). The specimen was PBMCs. The CDR3 here is CASRPNWGGEINYGYTF. CDR3 sequence (DNA): TGTGCCAGCAGGCCCAACTGGGGGGGCGAGATTAACTATGGCTACACCTTC.